Here is one T cell receptor beta chain with its context. Its cognate antigen is unknown. Authors' analysis steps: Because ImmunoSEQ provided only junction sequences with no quality scores, the filtering differed. Some clones are missing from TCRdb's copy, which holds only in-frame ones; the method was immunoSEQ multiplex PCR. Clonal size and the V and J genes are those of that table, whereas D and trimming came from the DNA. The sample consists of about 2 million clones, about 95% of them appearing once. These data originate in a study of shared clonotypes between healthy human individuals. Naive-designated CD8 cells lacked CD45RO, were positively enriched for CCR7, and omitted terminally differentiated effector memory CD45RA+ cells. CDR1 and CDR2 from the germline V gene are LGHNT and FRNRAP. There are 17 residues in the CDR3. Trimming removed 4 bases at V and 0 bases at J, with 18 bases between. Study results and limitations: Generation probabilities of non-shared clonotypes were lower (relative to those shared by all four donors). Shared clonotypes: 4.5% to 5% naive CD4, 3.5% to 4% naive CD8, about 2.5% memory CD4, 0.4% to 0.5% memory CD8.

This sequence was found in a man in his late teens or twenties in good health. Sequencing was performed on naive CD8+ T cells sorted from blood. The chain employs TRBV12-5 and TRBJ2-5, with D perhaps TRBD2 (6 bases). CDR3 DNA sequence: TGTGCTAGTGGTTCCCAGTCGGAGGGCCCTTACCAAGAGACCCAGTACTTC. Residues: CASGSQSEGPYQETQYF. The full variable domain, rest sourced from reference TRBV12-5 and TRBJ2-5, is DARVTQTPRHKVTEMGQEVTMRCQPILGHNTVFWYRQTMMQGLELLAYFRNRAPLDDSGMPKDRFSAEMPDATLATLKIQPSEPRDSAVYFCASGSQSEGPYQETQYFGPGTRLLVL.